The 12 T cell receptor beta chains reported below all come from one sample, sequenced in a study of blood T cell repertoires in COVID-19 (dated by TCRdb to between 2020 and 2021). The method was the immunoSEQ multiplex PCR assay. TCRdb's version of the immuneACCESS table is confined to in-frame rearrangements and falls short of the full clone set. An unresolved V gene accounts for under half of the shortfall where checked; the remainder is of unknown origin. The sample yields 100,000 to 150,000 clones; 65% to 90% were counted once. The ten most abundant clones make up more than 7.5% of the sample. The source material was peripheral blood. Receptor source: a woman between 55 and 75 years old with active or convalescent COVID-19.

CDR3 protein: CASTHGTRGYNEQFF. Written as DNA, the CDR3 is TGTGCCAGCACTCACGGGACTAGAGGTTACAATGAGCAGTTCTTC. The gene calls are TRBV27 and TRBJ2-1, with TRBD2 matching 8 bases. The germline V gene encodes CDR1 MNHEY and CDR2 SMNVEV (reference sequence). The V and J ends lost 7 bases and 4 bases, in that order; junction bases with no gene match: 9. This CDR3 has 15 amino acids.

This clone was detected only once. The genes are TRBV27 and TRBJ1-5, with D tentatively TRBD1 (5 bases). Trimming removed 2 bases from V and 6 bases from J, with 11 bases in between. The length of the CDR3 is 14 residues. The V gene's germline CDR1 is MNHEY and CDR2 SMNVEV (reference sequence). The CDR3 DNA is TGTGCCAGCAGTTTAGCGAGGGGAGGTCAGCCCCAGCATTTT. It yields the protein CASSLARGGQPQHF.

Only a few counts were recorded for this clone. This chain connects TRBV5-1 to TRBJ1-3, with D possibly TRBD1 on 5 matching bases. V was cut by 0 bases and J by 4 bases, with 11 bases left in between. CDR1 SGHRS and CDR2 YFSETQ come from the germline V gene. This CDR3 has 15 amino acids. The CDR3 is CASSLGTLGGNTIYF. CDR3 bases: TGCGCCAGCAGCTTGGGGACACTTGGGGGAAACACCATATATTTT.

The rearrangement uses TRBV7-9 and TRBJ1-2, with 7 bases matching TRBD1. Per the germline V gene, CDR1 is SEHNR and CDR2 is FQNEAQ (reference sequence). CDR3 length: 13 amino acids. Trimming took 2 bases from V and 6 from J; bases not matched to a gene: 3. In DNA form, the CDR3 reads TGTGCCAGCAGCTTACAGGGGGTAGATGGCTACACCTTC. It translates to CASSLQGVDGYTF.

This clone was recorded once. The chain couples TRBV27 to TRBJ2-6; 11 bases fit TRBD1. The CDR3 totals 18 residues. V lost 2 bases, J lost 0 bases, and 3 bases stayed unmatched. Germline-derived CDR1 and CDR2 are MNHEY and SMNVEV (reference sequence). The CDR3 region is CASSLLGQGASGANVLTF. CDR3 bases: TGTGCCAGCAGTTTACTAGGACAGGGGGCCTCTGGGGCCAACGTCCTGACTTTC. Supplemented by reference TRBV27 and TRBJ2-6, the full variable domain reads EAQVTQNPRYLITVTGKKLTVTCSQNMNHEYMSWYRQDPGLGLRQIYYSMNVEVTDKGDVPEGYKVSRKEKRNFPLILESPSPNQTSLYFCASSLLGQGASGANVLTFGAGSRLTVL.

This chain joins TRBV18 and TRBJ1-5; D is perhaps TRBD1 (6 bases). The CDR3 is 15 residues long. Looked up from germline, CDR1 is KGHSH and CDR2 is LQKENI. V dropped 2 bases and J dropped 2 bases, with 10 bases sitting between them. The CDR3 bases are TGTGCCAGCTCACCATCGAACAGGGGCAATCAGCCCCAGCATTTT. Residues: CASSPSNRGNQPQHF.

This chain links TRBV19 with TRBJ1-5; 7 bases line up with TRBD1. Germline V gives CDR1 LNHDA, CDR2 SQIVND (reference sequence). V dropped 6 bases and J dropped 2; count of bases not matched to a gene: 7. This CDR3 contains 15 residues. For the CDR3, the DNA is TGTGCCAGTAGCCCAGGGGGTAGCGGCAATCAGCCCCAGCATTTT. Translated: CASSPGGSGNQPQHF.

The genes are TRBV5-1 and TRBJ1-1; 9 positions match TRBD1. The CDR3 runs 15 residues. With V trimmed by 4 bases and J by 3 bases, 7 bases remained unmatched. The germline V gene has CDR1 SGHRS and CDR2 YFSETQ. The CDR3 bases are TGCGCCAGCAGCGATCAGGACAGGGGCTACACTGAAGCTTTCTTT. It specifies CASSDQDRGYTEAFF.

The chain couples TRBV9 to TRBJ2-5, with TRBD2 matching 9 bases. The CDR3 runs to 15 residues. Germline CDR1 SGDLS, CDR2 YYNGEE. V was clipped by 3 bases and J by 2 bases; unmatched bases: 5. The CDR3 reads CASSESGRKQETQYF. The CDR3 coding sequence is TGTGCCAGCAGCGAAAGCGGGAGGAAACAAGAGACCCAGTACTTC.

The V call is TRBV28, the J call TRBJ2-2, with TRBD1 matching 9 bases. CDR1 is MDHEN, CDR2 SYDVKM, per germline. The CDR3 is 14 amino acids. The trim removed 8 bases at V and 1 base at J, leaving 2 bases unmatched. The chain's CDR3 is CASQGQGNTGELFF. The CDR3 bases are TGTGCCAGCCAGGGACAGGGGAACACCGGGGAGCTGTTTTTT.

The CDR3 nucleotides read TGTGCCAGCAGTCAGAGCGGGGGGGCGCCCGGGGAGCTGTTTTTT. Its translation: CASSQSGGAPGELFF. V and J are TRBV6-5 and TRBJ2-2, with 10 bases identical to TRBD2. The CDR3 loop spans 15 amino acids. V gave up 5 bases and J gave up 6 bases; unmatched junction bases: 6. The germline V gene encodes CDR1 MNHEY and CDR2 SVGAGI.

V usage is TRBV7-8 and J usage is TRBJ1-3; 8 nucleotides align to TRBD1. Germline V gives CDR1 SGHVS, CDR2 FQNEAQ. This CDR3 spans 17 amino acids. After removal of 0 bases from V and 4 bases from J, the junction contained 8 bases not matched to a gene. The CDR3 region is CASSLAAIPGGGNTIYF. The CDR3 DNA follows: TGTGCCAGCAGCTTAGCGGCGATACCAGGGGGCGGAAACACCATATATTTT.